The 25 T cell receptor beta chains below all came from one sample that was sequenced in a study of CD8 T cells in Susac syndrome. Reverse transcription of about 0.5 to 1 ug RNA used random hexamers. TCRdb reprocessed the immunoSEQ multiplex PCR reads with MiXCR, giving one entry per CDR3 protein. The sample contains more than 110,000 distinct CDR3 sequences, 94% of which appear only once. The sample was CD8+ T cells from PBMCs. Every receptor here comes from a human donor in good health.

The V and J genes are TRBV29-1 and TRBJ1-1; D uncertain. Germline CDR1 and CDR2: SQVTM and ANQGSEA. CDR3 size: 10 residues. Trimming cost V 5 bases and J 4 bases, with 5 bases left between them. The DNA of the CDR3 is TGCAGCGTTTGGGGCACTGAAGCTTTCTTT. Protein: CSVWGTEAFF. Looking up the rest from reference TRBV29-1 and TRBJ1-1 gives the full variable domain: SAVISQKPSRDICQRGTSLTIQCQVDSQVTMMFWYRQQPGQSLTLIATANQGSEATYESGFVIDKFPISRPNLTFSTLTVSNMSPEDSSIYLCSVWGTEAFFGQGTRLTVV.

This chain uses TRBV30 with TRBJ2-3, with 7 nucleotides matching TRBD2. Germline CDR1 is GTSNPN and CDR2 is SVGIG (reference sequence). The junction had 15 bases not matched to a gene; V was cut back by 4 bases and J by 5 bases. The CDR3 consists of 16 residues. CDR3 region: CAWTAVGGRAGDTQYF. CDR3 sequence (DNA): TGTGCCTGGACCGCCGTTGGGGGGAGGGCCGGAGATACGCAGTATTTT. Looking up the rest from reference TRBV30 and TRBJ2-3 gives the full variable domain: SQTIHQWPATLVQPVGSPLSLECTVEGTSNPNLYWYRQAAGRGLQLLFYSVGIGQISSEVPQNLSASRPQDRQFILSSKKLLLSDSGFYLCAWTAVGGRAGDTQYFGPGTRLTVL.

The V gene is TRBV30, the J gene TRBJ2-7; the D gene is possibly TRBD2 (5 bases). The V end lost 2 bases, the J end lost 3 bases, and 14 bases lay between the germline ends. This CDR3 is built from 14 residues. Germline-derived CDR1 and CDR2 are GTSNPN and SVGIG (reference sequence). The CDR3 is CAWSPAGLSYEQYF. The DNA for the CDR3 is TGTGCCTGGAGTCCGGCGGGTCTCAGCTACGAGCAGTACTTC.

The gene calls are TRBV9 and TRBJ2-7; 8 nucleotides match TRBD1. With V trimmed by 3 bases and J by 2 bases, 7 bases remained unmatched. Germline V lookup: CDR1 SGDLS, CDR2 YYNGEE. CDR3 length: 15 residues. The CDR3 nucleotides read TGTGCCAGCAGCGAGACAGGGGCGAGGACCTACGAGCAGTACTTC. Protein: CASSETGARTYEQYF.

This clonotype is a singleton in its sample. The V call is TRBV29-1, the J call TRBJ2-3; D is unresolved. This CDR3 comprises 10 residues. The V gene lost 7 bases and the J gene lost 4 bases, with 6 bases spanning the gap. CDR1 is SQVTM, CDR2 ANQGSEA, per germline. The CDR3 coding sequence is TGCAGCGCAATCTCAGATACGCAGTATTTT. Protein: CSAISDTQYF.

V and J are TRBV7-8 and TRBJ2-3; D perhaps matches TRBD2 (5 bases). The CDR3 length is 15 residues. The V gene lost 2 bases and the J gene lost 2 bases, with 11 bases spanning the gap. Per the germline V gene, CDR1 is SGHVS and CDR2 is FQNEAQ. CDR3 nucleotide sequence: TGTGCCAGCAGCTTACCCCTCCGGGACACAGATACGCAGTATTTT. This encodes CASSLPLRDTDTQYF.

The chain uses TRBV29-1 and TRBJ1-2; D is undetermined. The CDR3 sequence is 12 residues long. V was pared by 3 bases and J by 4 bases, with 9 bases between. Germline CDR1 is SQVTM and CDR2 is ANQGSEA. The CDR3 loop is CSVELELYGYTF. The DNA of the CDR3 is TGCAGCGTTGAGCTGGAACTCTATGGCTACACCTTC.

The chain is built from TRBV7-9 and TRBJ2-5, with D hard to call. V lost 1 base and J 4 bases, leaving 16 bases between the germline ends. This CDR3 has 16 amino acids. In germline, CDR1 is SEHNR, CDR2 FQNEAQ (reference sequence). CDR3 sequence reads: CASSLVGSRQSETQYF. As DNA, the CDR3 is TGTGCCAGCAGCTTAGTAGGGTCCCGACAATCAGAGACCCAGTACTTC.

This clonotype was detected once. The chain couples TRBV4-3 to TRBJ2-1, with 8 bases that match TRBD2. Losses at the gene ends were 0 bases for V and 6 bases for J; bases not matched to a gene: 13. Per germline, CDR1 LGHNA and CDR2 YSLEER. The length of the CDR3 is 18 residues. The CDR3 coding sequence is TGCGCCAGCAGCCAAGAAGGCCCGGTAGCGGGACGGGGCAATGAGCAGTTCTTC. Its translation: CASSQEGPVAGRGNEQFF.

The chain carries TRBV30 and TRBJ2-2; D possibly corresponds to TRBD1 (5 bases). Germline CDR1 GTSNPN, CDR2 SVGIG (reference sequence). The CDR3 consists of 13 residues. Deletions cut 5 bases from V and 6 bases from J, with 13 bases between. Here the CDR3 reads CAWSGSSAGELFF. CDR3 nucleotide sequence: TGTGCCTGGTCAGGGTCATCGGCCGGGGAGCTGTTTTTT.

V gene TRBV2 combines with J gene TRBJ2-1; 7 nucleotides agree with TRBD1. CDR1 and CDR2 from the germline V gene are SNHLY and FYNNEI. V was clipped by 3 bases and J by 7 bases; unmatched bases: 0. This CDR3 is built from 12 residues. Here the CDR3 DNA reads TGTGCCAGCAGTGAGACAGGGAATGAGCAGTTCTTC. This gives the protein CASSETGNEQFF.

This rearrangement joins TRBV4-3 to TRBJ2-1, with 11 bases aligning to TRBD2. The germline V gene has CDR1 LGHNA and CDR2 YSLEER. Trimming at V came to 0 bases and at J to 5 bases, leaving 0 bases not matched to a gene. The CDR3 consists of 15 residues. CDR3: CASSQDSGRDNEQFF. The CDR3 region has the DNA TGCGCCAGCAGCCAAGATAGCGGGAGGGACAATGAGCAGTTCTTC.

This clonotype was seen a handful of times. The chain has TRBV7-8 and TRBJ2-7; maybe TRBD2 (6 bases). The CDR3 totals 17 residues. Germline V gene sequence: CDR1 SGHVS, CDR2 FQNEAQ. V lost 5 bases and J 0 bases, leaving 20 bases between the germline ends. CDR3 loop: CASSGRPSAVNSYEQYF. In DNA form, the CDR3 reads TGTGCCAGCAGCGGGAGGCCCAGCGCAGTCAACTCCTACGAGCAGTACTTC.

V usage is TRBV28 and J usage is TRBJ2-7; tentative D call: TRBD1 (6 bases). Trimming left V 6 bases short and J 5 bases short, with 11 bases between. The CDR3 extends over 12 amino acids. Germline-derived CDR1 and CDR2 are MDHEN and SYDVKM. The CDR3 reads CASSTTGNEQYF. The CDR3 bases are TGTGCCAGCAGCACGACAGGAAACGAGCAGTACTTC.

The chain uses TRBV20-1 and TRBJ2-7; tentatively, D is TRBD2 (6 bases). Germline V gives CDR1 DFQATT, CDR2 SNEGSKA (reference sequence). Trimming took off 1 base at V and 3 bases at J, with 13 bases between the two ends. The CDR3 spans 14 residues. DNA for the CDR3: TGCAGTGCTAGAGGCGGGACTGGAGTCTACGAGCAGTACTTC. The encoded protein is CSARGGTGVYEQYF.

This clonotype showed up just once. This chain uses TRBV29-1 with TRBJ2-1; D not certain. From germline, CDR1 is SQVTM and CDR2 ANQGSEA. This CDR3 is 11 amino acids long. With 7 bases removed from V and 4 bases from J, the gap between germline ends came to 8 bases. The CDR3 DNA reads TGCAGCGCCGTGTGGTACAATGAGCAGTTCTTC. Its protein is CSAVWYNEQFF.

The chain is built from TRBV9 and TRBJ1-2; weak D call: TRBD1 (6 bases). CDR3 length: 14 residues. Germline V gives CDR1 SGDLS, CDR2 YYNGEE. Trimming left V 4 bases short and J 3 bases short, with 13 bases between. As DNA, the CDR3 is TGTGCCAGCAGCCCATCGGACAGTGACTATGGCTACACCTTC. Amino acid sequence: CASSPSDSDYGYTF.

This chain joins TRBV18 and TRBJ2-1; a possible D gene is TRBD2 (6 bases). The CDR3 covers 15 residues. V lost 5 bases and J 2 bases, leaving 13 bases between the germline ends. Germline-derived CDR1 and CDR2 are KGHSH and LQKENI. The CDR3, as DNA: TGTGCCAGCTCATCCTCGTGGGGGGCCTACAATGAGCAGTTCTTC. Its protein product is CASSSSWGAYNEQFF.

V usage is TRBV2 and J usage is TRBJ2-1; weak D call: TRBD2 (5 bases). Between the trimmed V and J ends, which lost 4 bases and 7 bases, there was a span of 11 bases. From germline, CDR1 is SNHLY and CDR2 FYNNEI. The CDR3 is made up of 13 amino acids. The CDR3 region has the DNA TGTGCCAGCAGTGCATTTACTAGTAATGAGCAGTTCTTC. As protein: CASSAFTSNEQFF. Supplemented by reference TRBV2 and TRBJ2-1, the full variable domain reads EPEVTQTPSHQVTQMGQEVILRCVPISNHLYFYWYRQILGQKVEFLVSFYNNEISEKSEIFDDQFSVERPDGSNFTLKIRSTKLEDSAMYFCASSAFTSNEQFFGPGTRLTVL.

V is TRBV15 and J is TRBJ2-3, with 10 bases matching TRBD2. The V and J ends lost 5 bases and 0 bases, in that order; junction bases with no gene match: 5. Germline V gene data show CDR1 as LNHNV and CDR2 as YYDKDF (reference sequence). The CDR3 is 16 residues long. The CDR3 here is CATSGGLAESTDTQYF. The CDR3 coding sequence is TGTGCCACCAGCGGCGGACTAGCGGAAAGCACAGATACGCAGTATTTT.

The CDR3 protein is CSARGRNTGELFF. The CDR3 DNA is TGCAGTGCCCGGGGACGGAACACCGGGGAGCTGTTTTTT. The chain has TRBV20-1 and TRBJ2-2; the D gene could be TRBD1 or TRBD2 (5 bases each). V dropped 6 bases and J dropped 1 base, with 9 bases sitting between them. The germline gives CDR1 DFQATT, CDR2 SNEGSKA (reference sequence). This CDR3 has 13 amino acids.

The rearrangement uses TRBV5-1 and TRBJ1-5; unclear D gene. The germline V gene encodes CDR1 SGHRS and CDR2 YFSETQ. V shed 4 bases and J shed 7 bases, with 15 bases lying between them. CDR3 length equals 14 residues. The chain's CDR3 is CASSLSEGGQPQHF. The CDR3 nucleotides read TGCGCCAGCAGCCTGAGCGAGGGAGGCCAGCCCCAGCATTTT.

This clonotype was counted between two and nine times. The chain carries TRBV7-9 and TRBJ2-3, with D possibly TRBD2 on 6 matching bases. Germline V gene sequence: CDR1 SEHNR, CDR2 FQNEAQ (reference sequence). CDR3 length: 14 amino acids. V lost 4 bases and J 0 bases, leaving 8 bases between the germline ends. CDR3 in DNA: TGTGCCAGCAGCTCGGGACTTAGCACAGATACGCAGTATTTT. Translated: CASSSGLSTDTQYF.

The V call is TRBV5-6, the J call TRBJ2-2; D perhaps matches TRBD2 (5 bases). Germline V CDR1 and CDR2: SGHDT, YYEEEE. V lost 10 bases, J lost 7 bases, and 11 bases lay in between. The CDR3 runs 11 residues. The CDR3 nucleotides are TGTGCCGGCGGGCAAAACGGGGAGCTGTTTTTT. This codes for CAGGQNGELFF.

The chain combines TRBV20-1 with TRBJ1-2, with TRBD1 matching over 8 bases. The V and J ends lost 5 bases and 4 bases, in that order; junction bases with no gene match: 6. The germline CDR1 and CDR2 sequences are DFQATT and SNEGSKA (reference sequence). CDR3 length equals 13 residues. CDR3 bases: TGCAGTGCTCCGGACAGGGATGTCTATGGCTACACCTTC. It is translated as CSAPDRDVYGYTF.